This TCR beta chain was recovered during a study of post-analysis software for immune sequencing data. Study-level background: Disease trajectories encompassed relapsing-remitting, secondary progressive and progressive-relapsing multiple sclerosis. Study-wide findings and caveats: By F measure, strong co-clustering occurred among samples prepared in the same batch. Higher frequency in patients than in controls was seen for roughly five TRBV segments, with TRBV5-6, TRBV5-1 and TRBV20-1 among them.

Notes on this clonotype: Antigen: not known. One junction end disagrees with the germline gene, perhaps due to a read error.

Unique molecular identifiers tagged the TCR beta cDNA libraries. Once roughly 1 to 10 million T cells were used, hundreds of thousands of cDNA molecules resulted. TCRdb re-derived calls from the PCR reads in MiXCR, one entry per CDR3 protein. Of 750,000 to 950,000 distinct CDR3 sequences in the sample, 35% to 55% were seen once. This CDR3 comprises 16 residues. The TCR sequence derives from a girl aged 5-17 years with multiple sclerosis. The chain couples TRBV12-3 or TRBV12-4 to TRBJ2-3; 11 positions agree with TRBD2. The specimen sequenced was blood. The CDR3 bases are TGTGCCAGCAGTGGAGGGACTAGCGGAAACACAGATGCGCAGTATTTT. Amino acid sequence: CASSGGTSGNTDAQYF.